Shown below are 24 T cell receptor beta chains from a single sample sequenced in a study of T-cell reconstitution after alpha-beta-depleted transplantation in children. The TCRbeta library incorporated unique molecular identifiers. TCRdb reanalysed the PCR reads using MiXCR and keeps one entry per CDR3 protein. The top ten hold roughly 4% of the sample, which has about 600,000 distinct CDR3 sequences, over 9.5% seen once. The specimen comprised PBMCs from the stem cell graft donor, sampled from the stem cell graft. Receptors were obtained from a human donor who donated a stem cell graft to a child with acute myeloid leukemia.

The genes are TRBV20-1 and TRBJ1-2; D is uncertain. The length of the CDR3 is 17 residues. CDR1 and CDR2 (germline): DFQATT, SNEGSKA (reference sequence). Trimming took off 0 bases at V and 4 bases at J, with 21 bases between the two ends. In DNA form, the CDR3 reads TGCAGTGCTAGAGAGGGCAGGCGACTTGAGATCTCCTATGGCTACACCTTC. This translates into CSAREGRRLEISYGYTF.

This clonotype was found a few times. The rearrangement links TRBV29-1 to TRBJ2-7, with D tentatively TRBD1 (5 bases). This CDR3 has 11 amino acids. Trimming cost V 3 bases and J 2 bases, with 5 bases left between them. In germline, CDR1 is SQVTM, CDR2 ANQGSEA. This chain's CDR3 is CSVETAYEQYF. The CDR3, as DNA: TGCAGCGTTGAGACAGCCTACGAGCAGTACTTC.

Many counts were recorded for this clonotype. The rearrangement joins TRBV20-1 to TRBJ2-1; the match to TRBD2 covers 11 bases. The CDR3 loop spans 19 amino acids. V lost 0 bases to trimming and J lost 1 base; unmatched junction nucleotides: 11. Germline V CDR1 and CDR2: DFQATT, SNEGSKA (reference sequence). In DNA, the CDR3 is TGCAGTGCTAGAGATCGGAGTAGCGGGAGGGCCGAATCCTACAATGAGCAGTTCTTC. Translation: CSARDRSSGRAESYNEQFF.

In its sample, this clonotype was seen many times. This chain links TRBV9 with TRBJ2-4; 8 bases fit TRBD1. Germline loops: CDR1 SGDLS, CDR2 YYNGEE. The CDR3 totals 15 residues. Unmatched junction bases numbered 9, after V lost 3 bases and J lost 7 bases. The CDR3 spells CASSDRDRPQNIQYF. The CDR3 DNA sequence: TGTGCCAGCAGCGACCGGGACAGGCCCCAGAACATTCAGTACTTC.

The gene calls are TRBV18 and TRBJ2-3; TRBD2 matches 8 bases. The V and J ends lost 2 bases and 6 bases, in that order; junction bases with no gene match: 4. The CDR3 is 14 residues long. Germline-derived CDR1 and CDR2 are KGHSH and LQKENI. This CDR3 is CASSPKRESDTQYF. The CDR3 nucleotides read TGTGCCAGCTCACCAAAGCGGGAGTCGGATACGCAGTATTTT.

The CDR3 reads CSAPTGWGYTF. The CDR3 DNA is TGCAGTGCTCCTACAGGGTGGGGCTACACCTTC. The V and J genes are TRBV20-1 and TRBJ1-2; possibly TRBD1 for D (6 bases). Germline V CDR1 and CDR2: DFQATT, SNEGSKA (reference sequence). The ends were cut back, 5 bases at V and 8 bases at J, with 12 bases in the middle. The CDR3 has 11 amino acids.

The chain couples TRBV12-3 or TRBV12-4 to TRBJ1-3; D unresolved. This CDR3 spans 17 amino acids. V lost 5 bases and J lost 1, with 18 bases in between. The CDR3 region is CASSPYVNLGSGNTIYF. The CDR3 nucleotides are TGTGCCAGCAGTCCCTACGTAAATTTGGGTTCTGGAAACACCATATATTTT.

The chain combines TRBV5-1 with TRBJ2-5, with 13 bases lining up with TRBD2. The CDR3 sequence is 16 residues long. The germline V gene has CDR1 SGHRS and CDR2 YFSETQ. Trimming removed 4 bases from V and 2 bases from J; junction bases left unmatched: 5. The CDR3 region has the DNA TGCGCCAGCAGCCACGGACTAGCGGGGGTTCAAGAGACCCAGTACTTC. Its translation: CASSHGLAGVQETQYF.

In this sample, this clonotype turned up a few times. The chain has TRBV12-3 or TRBV12-4 and TRBJ1-1; weak D call: TRBD1 (6 bases). CDR3 size: 14 residues. V was trimmed by 1 base and J by 8 bases, leaving 14 bases between them. The DNA of the CDR3 is TGTGCCAGCAGTTTAGTTCAGGGGTCGGCCGAAGCTTTCTTT. Amino acid sequence: CASSLVQGSAEAFF.

V gene TRBV28 combines with J gene TRBJ1-5, with D uncertain. Germline V lookup: CDR1 MDHEN, CDR2 SYDVKM. CDR3 size: 12 residues. V was trimmed by 7 bases and J by 1 base, leaving 5 bases between them. The CDR3 DNA reads as TGTGCCAGCATGAGAAGCAATCAGCCCCAGCATTTT. This codes for CASMRSNQPQHF.

J is TRBJ1-5 and V is TRBV28, with D perhaps TRBD1 (6 bases). The V and J ends lost 11 bases and 2 bases respectively, with 19 bases between them. Germline V gives CDR1 MDHEN, CDR2 SYDVKM. The CDR3 has 15 residues. CDR3 sequence reads: CASQSPGAGNQPQHF. For the CDR3, the DNA is TGTGCCTCCCAGTCCCCGGGGGCGGGCAATCAGCCCCAGCATTTT.

This clonotype came up many times. The V gene is TRBV6-1, the J gene TRBJ1-3; D gene unclear. The germline gives CDR1 MNHNS, CDR2 SASEGT. V was shortened by 3 bases and J by 0 bases, with 6 bases between the two germline ends. The CDR3 contains 14 residues. CDR3 residues: CASSELSSGNTIYF. CDR3 in DNA: TGTGCCAGCAGTGAGCTGAGCTCTGGAAACACCATATATTTT.

The chain has TRBV10-3 and TRBJ2-1; TRBD2 agrees at 7 bases. Looked up from germline, CDR1 is ENHRY and CDR2 is SYGVKD. The CDR3 consists of 15 residues. With 0 bases clipped from V and 9 bases from J, the junction kept 8 bases outside the gene matches. This chain's CDR3 is CAISESPPGGLEQFF. CDR3 sequence (DNA): TGTGCCATCAGTGAGTCCCCCCCGGGAGGACTTGAGCAGTTCTTC.

This clonotype occurred a few times. The V call is TRBV28, the J call TRBJ1-5; 7 bases agree with TRBD1. After removal of 0 bases from V and 4 bases from J, the junction contained 15 bases not matched to a gene. The CDR3 spans 19 residues. CDR1 is MDHEN and CDR2 is SYDVKM in the germline V gene. The CDR3 loop reads CASSLWGTQQGKGNQPQHF. CDR3 DNA sequence: TGTGCCAGCAGTTTATGGGGAACCCAACAGGGGAAGGGGAATCAGCCCCAGCATTTT.

The chain carries TRBV20-1 and TRBJ2-1; 7 nucleotides align to TRBD2. Trimming cost V 6 bases and J 4 bases; bases outside gene matches: 15. This CDR3 is built from 16 residues. Germline V lookup: CDR1 DFQATT, CDR2 SNEGSKA (reference sequence). CDR3 in DNA: TGCAGTGCCCCCTCGTCCCCTCTAGCGGTTTACAATGAGCAGTTCTTC. Its protein is CSAPSSPLAVYNEQFF.

CDR3 nucleotide sequence: TGTGCCAGCAGCGGCCGATCCGGGACAATGGGGGCTGGGGCCAACGTCCTGACTTTC. Protein: CASSGRSGTMGAGANVLTF. The J gene is TRBJ2-6, the V gene TRBV11-1, with a tentative D call TRBD1 (6 bases). The CDR3 has 19 amino acids. V lost 5 bases and J lost 2, with 22 bases in between. Germline V gene sequence: CDR1 SGHAT, CDR2 FQDESV (reference sequence).

This clonotype was found a few times. This sequence joins TRBV5-1 and TRBJ1-1; D remains ambiguous. Trimming removed 1 base at V and 8 bases at J, with 15 bases between. The CDR3 has 14 residues. The germline V gene encodes CDR1 SGHRS and CDR2 YFSETQ. The CDR3 here is CASSLNRPPNEAFF. The CDR3 DNA follows: TGCGCCAGCAGCTTGAACAGACCCCCTAACGAAGCTTTCTTT.

CDR3 in amino acids: CATSPGTFRSAGELFF. In nucleotides, the CDR3 is TGTGCCACCAGCCCCGGGACTTTTAGGAGCGCCGGGGAGCTGTTTTTT. The chain links TRBV15 to TRBJ2-2; possible D gene TRBD2, 6 bases. The CDR3 consists of 16 residues. Trimming cost V 5 bases and J 6 bases, with 19 bases left between them. Germline values: CDR1 LNHNV, CDR2 YYDKDF (reference sequence).

The gene calls are TRBV20-1 and TRBJ2-3; D is unclear. Germline V CDR1 and CDR2: DFQATT, SNEGSKA (reference sequence). CDR3 length: 11 amino acids. With 5 bases removed from V and 5 bases from J, the gap between germline ends came to 8 bases. The DNA of the CDR3 is TGCAGTGCTCCGATTGGAGATACGCAGTATTTT. As protein: CSAPIGDTQYF.

The chain combines TRBV24-1 with TRBJ2-5; the match to TRBD1 covers 10 bases. V gave up 4 bases and J gave up 2 bases; unmatched junction bases: 9. CDR3 length: 17 amino acids. Germline V gene sequence: CDR1 KGHDR, CDR2 SFDVKD. The CDR3 spells CATSEGGQGGKQETQYF. In DNA form, the CDR3 reads TGTGCCACCAGTGAGGGAGGACAGGGGGGAAAGCAAGAGACCCAGTACTTC.

Many counts were recorded for this clonotype. This rearrangement joins TRBV14 to TRBJ1-2; a weak D match, TRBD1 (6 bases). The germline V gene has CDR1 SGHDN and CDR2 FVKESK. The germline V and J ends were trimmed by 3 bases and 2 bases, with 16 bases remaining between them. CDR3 length: 16 residues. CDR3 sequence (DNA): TGTGCCAGCAGCCACGCAATAGGGACACGCAACTATGGCTACACCTTC. It encodes CASSHAIGTRNYGYTF.

This chain connects TRBV28 to TRBJ1-4; D remains unclear. This CDR3 comprises 13 residues. The germline CDR1 and CDR2 sequences are MDHEN and SYDVKM. V was shortened by 6 bases and J by 10 bases, with 15 bases between the two germline ends. The CDR3 DNA reads TGTGCCAGCAGCCCTGGTTATGGAGGAAAACTGTTTTTT. It yields the protein CASSPGYGGKLFF.

In its sample, this clonotype was seen many times. The chain joins TRBV7-9 to TRBJ2-7; D remains unclear. V lost 1 base and J 1 base, leaving 8 bases between the germline ends. The CDR3 sequence is 14 residues long. Germline lookup yields CDR1 SEHNR and CDR2 FQNEAQ (reference sequence). The CDR3 DNA follows: TGTGCCAGCAGCTTAGAAATGACTTCCTACGAGCAGTACTTC. Its translation: CASSLEMTSYEQYF.

In this sample, this clonotype turned up many times. J is TRBJ2-5 and V is TRBV29-1; the match to TRBD2 covers 11 bases. Trimming cost V 7 bases and J 5 bases; bases outside gene matches: 12. In germline, CDR1 is SQVTM, CDR2 ANQGSEA. The CDR3 is 15 residues long. The CDR3 loop is CSALRTSGPPETQYF. The CDR3 DNA reads as TGCAGCGCCCTACGGACTAGCGGGCCGCCGGAGACCCAGTACTTC.